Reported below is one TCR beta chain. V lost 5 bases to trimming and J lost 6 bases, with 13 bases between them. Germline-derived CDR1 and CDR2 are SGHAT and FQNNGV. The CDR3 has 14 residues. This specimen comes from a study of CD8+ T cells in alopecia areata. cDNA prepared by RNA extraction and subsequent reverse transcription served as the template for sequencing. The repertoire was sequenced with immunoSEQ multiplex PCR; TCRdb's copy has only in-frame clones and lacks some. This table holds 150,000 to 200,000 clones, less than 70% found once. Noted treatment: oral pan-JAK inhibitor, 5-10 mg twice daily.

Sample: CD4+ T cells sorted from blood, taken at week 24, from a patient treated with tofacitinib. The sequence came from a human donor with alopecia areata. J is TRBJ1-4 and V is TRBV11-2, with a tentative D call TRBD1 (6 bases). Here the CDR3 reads CASSLMWTDEKLFF. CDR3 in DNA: TGTGCCAGCAGCCTAATGTGGACAGATGAAAAACTGTTTTTT.